This TCR beta chain came from a study of T-cell reconstitution after alpha-beta-depleted transplantation in children (dated by TCRdb to the mid-2010s). At the level of the whole study: Using TCR repertoire profiling, the study followed T-cell immune reconstitution in a quantitative way in children after TCRalphabeta/CD19-depleted allogeneic hematopoietic cell transplantation.

Overall study outcomes, separate from this receptor: The apparently early alphabetaT-cell count recovery about two months after transplant was reportedly dependent on only several hundred rapidly expanded clones derived from non-depleted graft cells. Over the following months the frequencies of hyperexpanded clones went down, and after one year T-cell counts and TCRbeta diversity were mostly credited to newly produced T cells. In some patients, the high TCRbeta diversity seen at day 60 was put down to recipient T cells and intrathymic progenitors that had survived conditioning.

Preparation of the library involved PCR. Instrument on record: Illumina HiSeq 2500. TCR library preparation used molecular barcoding, with unique molecular identifiers applied to normalize quantification of the TCRbeta repertoire. TCRdb reprocessing: public reads trimmed at Q25 with fastp, clones called with MiXCR, in-frame beta chains kept. When rows share a CDR3 protein, they turn into one entry using the most common DNA and genes. This sample gives approximately 70,000 distinct CDR3 sequences in total; roughly 4.4% of them show up just once. The ten biggest clones cover approximately 17% of the sample. There are many counts of this clonotype. No antigen is known for it. No per-base quality is available; no much larger clone lies one base away. The label giving this sample's treatment or condition can be read as: allogeneic hematopoietic cell transplantation with graft depleted of TCRalphabeta T cells and CD19 B cells. Transplant recipients were children who received TCRalphabeta/CD19-depleted allogeneic hematopoietic cell grafts.

The sequence came from a boy under two years old who had a stem cell transplant for acute myeloid leukemia, so the T cells may come from the graft donor. The input for sequencing was PBMCs, mostly from graft donor cells, taken 180 days after TCRalphabeta/CD19-depleted stem cell transplant.

At the DNA level, the sequence is TGTGCCAGCAGTTTAGGAGTCCCAGATACGCAGTATTTT. It is translated as CASSLGVPDTQYF. The V gene is TRBV12-3 or TRBV12-4 and the J gene is TRBJ2-3; the D gene is not confidently resolved. The CDR3 spans 13 residues, from the cysteine through the phenylalanine. Only CDR3 DNA remains: 39 bases, in frame from the first base. V lost 1 base and J lost 4 bases; the stretch between them is 6 bases long.